Only one count was recorded for the clone carrying this TCR beta chain. Its target is unknown. Data came from immunoSEQ multiplex PCR; TCRdb stores just in-frame clones and leaves some out. The sample shows fewer than 30,000 clones, less than 80% of them seen only once. This specimen belongs to a study of OX40 agonist ivuxolimab in advanced cancers. In the study overall: Ivuxolimab, which patients received intravenously every 2 weeks, was dosed at 0.01 to 10 mg/kg. The mean age was approximately 60 years, ranging from about 20 to 85, with roughly four fifths of participants male. General observations from the study: Partial responders at 0.1-3.0 mg/kg showed near-lowest clonal expansion.

V was shortened by 1 base and J by 11 bases, with 14 bases between the two germline ends. CDR3 length: 13 amino acids. CDR1 SGHNT and CDR2 YENEEA come from the germline V gene. The sample was CD4+ or CD8+ T cells sorted from blood, taken in a trial of the OX40 agonist ivuxolimab. V is TRBV11-3 and J is TRBJ1-2, with no clear D. This TCR was recovered from an adult with an advanced solid tumor such as melanoma, head and neck, liver or kidney cancer. CDR3: CASSLGDTGRYTF. The CDR3 region has the DNA TGTGCCAGCAGCTTAGGCGACACGGGAAGGTACACCTTC.